Here is one T cell receptor beta chain with its context. The target of this receptor is not known. The record has no base qualities; no much larger clone is one base away. The entry originates in a study of blood T cell repertoires in COVID-19 (dated by TCRdb to 2020 to 2022). Study-level background: The collaborator samples originated in the United States, Italy and Spain and spanned the acute and convalescent phases of COVID-19. Samples were obtained from the ongoing ImmuneRACE study (first 160 participants) and from 1,254 subjects provided by 6 global collaborators. The prospective study material was composed of cDNA or gDNA derived from T cells, B-cell-depleted T cells, or PBMCs. Sample metadata almost always included a de-identified subject ID, COVID-19 status, age in years and sex. Where HLA class I and class II types were available, the types were taken from metadata supplied by the sample provider, not from assay-based typing. The repertoires were released in a freely available public database intended as a resource for research on the immune response to SARS-CoV-2. Deeply sampled blood TCRbeta repertoires from subjects exposed to, actively infected with, or recovered from COVID-19 were included in the dataset. General findings and caveats noted by the study authors: The amount of clinical and demographic metadata varied by source and participant and was provided uncurated.

One collaborating source in Seattle enrolled patients during active infection and followed them longitudinally through the course of disease. Collaborating institutions collected whole blood in K2EDTA tubes following their own protocols. For TCRbeta analysis, collaborator samples were shipped as frozen whole blood, as isolated PBMCs, or as DNA extracted from either sample type. TCRbeta CDR3 regions were amplified from genomic DNA using the immunoSEQ Assay, a bias-controlled multiplex PCR. Under the source paper's analysis protocol: Within the assay, amplification of reference gene primers was used to estimate how many nucleated cells each sample contained. To quantify the absolute abundance of each unique TCRbeta CDR3 rearrangement, sequence reads were collapsed and filtered. For each sample, productive Simpson clonality was calculated as the square root of Simpson's diversity index over productive rearrangements. Held by TCRdb, this immuneACCESS table contains in-frame sequences only and omits some clones. Under half of the omission traces to an unresolved V gene where checked; the cause of the rest is unknown. V, J and clone size reflect that table, while D and trimming were determined from the DNA. Here the sample has over 200,000 clones; 85% to 90% occur a single time. The top ten clonotypes cover less than 3.5% of the sample.

This TCR was sampled from a man between 25 and 39 years old with COVID-19, enrolled during active disease. The sequencing sample was made of peripheral blood.

The sequence in DNA is TGCGCCAGCAGCCAAGATCGTCTTTTGGGAGGGGACCCATACGAGCAGTACTTC. Its product reads: CASSQDRLLGGDPYEQYF. This sequence uses TRBV4-1 and TRBJ2-7, and 7 junction bases match TRBD2. V trim: 0 bases; J trim: 4 bases; unmatched bases: 15. From a lookup of the germline V gene, CDR1 and CDR2 are MGHRA and YSYEKL. Reading from cysteine to phenylalanine, the CDR3 counts 18 amino acids. Only CDR3 DNA is held: 54 bases, read in frame from base 1.